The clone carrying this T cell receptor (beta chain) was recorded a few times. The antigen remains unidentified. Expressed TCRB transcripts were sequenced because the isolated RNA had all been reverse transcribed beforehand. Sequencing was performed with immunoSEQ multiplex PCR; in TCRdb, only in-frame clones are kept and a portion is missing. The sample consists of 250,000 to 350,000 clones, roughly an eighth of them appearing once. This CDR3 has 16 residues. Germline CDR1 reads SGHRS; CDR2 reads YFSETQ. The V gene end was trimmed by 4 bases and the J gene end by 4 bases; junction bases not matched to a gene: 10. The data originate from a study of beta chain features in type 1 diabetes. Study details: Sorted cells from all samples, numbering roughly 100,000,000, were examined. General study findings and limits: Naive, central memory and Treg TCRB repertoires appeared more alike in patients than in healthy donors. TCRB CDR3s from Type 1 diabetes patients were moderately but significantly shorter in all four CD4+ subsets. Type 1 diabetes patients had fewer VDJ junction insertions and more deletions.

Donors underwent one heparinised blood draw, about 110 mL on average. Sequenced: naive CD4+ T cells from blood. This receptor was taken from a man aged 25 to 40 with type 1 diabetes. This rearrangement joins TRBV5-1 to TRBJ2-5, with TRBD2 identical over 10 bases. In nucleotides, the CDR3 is TGCGCCAGCAGCCCAGGAGCGGTAGCGGGAGGAGAGACCCAGTACTTC. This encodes CASSPGAVAGGETQYF.